This is a list of T cell receptor beta chains from one sample in a study of human T cells and chemical hapten exposure. TCRdb itself ran the RACE reads through MiXCR, one entry per CDR3 protein. The sample shows around 44,000 distinct CDR3 sequences, 4% of them seen only once. The material was whole blood, obtained in connection with sensitization to the hapten diphenylcyclopropenone (DPC). The receptors were sampled from a man aged 45 to 65 with alopecia areata. Some clones in this sample may be carry-over from other donors' samples. Both conserved end residues are part of each CDR3. Fields, in order: CDR3 DNA, CDR3 protein, D gene, V gene, clone size, J gene. D genes are given only for firm matches. Clone sizes are given selectively: once, few, many, or a class where the clone is expanded.

TGTGCCAGCAGTTCAGCGGGGGGCGGCACAGATACGCAGTATTTT	CASSSAGGGTDTQYF	TRBD2	TRBV28	many	TRBJ2-3
TGTGCCAGCAGTTTCCAGGGGGCCATTTCACCCCTCCACTTT	CASSFQGAISPLHF	TRBD1	TRBV12-3/TRBV12-4	few	TRBJ1-6
TGTGCCAGCAGTGACCTGACAGGCATAGCCAAAAACATTCAGTACTTC	CASSDLTGIAKNIQYF	.	TRBV2	.	TRBJ2-4
TGTGCCAGCAGTTTCAGGGGCAGCACTGAAGCTTTCTTT	CASSFRGSTEAFF	.	TRBV27	many	TRBJ1-1
TGTGCCAGCTCACCACCGTACGGTAGCAATCAGCCCCAGCATTTT	CASSPPYGSNQPQHF	.	TRBV18	.	TRBJ1-5
TGTGCCAGCAGCTTAGAACAGGGCTACTTTTATGAGCAGTTCTTC	CASSLEQGYFYEQFF	.	TRBV7-2	many	TRBJ2-1
TGTGCCAGCTCACCCCCCGGGACTAGCGTTAGCAATGAGCAGTTCTTC	CASSPPGTSVSNEQFF	TRBD2	TRBV18	many	TRBJ2-1
TGCGCCAGCAGCACACAGTCAACACTGACAGATACGCAGTATTTT	CASSTQSTLTDTQYF	.	TRBV4-3	few	TRBJ2-3
TGCGCCAGCAGCTTGGCGGACAAAAGGGGCTACGAGCAGTACTTC	CASSLADKRGYEQYF	.	TRBV5-1	.	TRBJ2-7
TGTGCCAGTAGTATAACAACTAGCGGGACCGAGACCCAGTACTTC	CASSITTSGTETQYF	TRBD2	TRBV19	few	TRBJ2-5
TGTGCCAGCAGTTCCAATGGGGACGAGCAGTACTTC	CASSSNGDEQYF	.	TRBV7-9	many	TRBJ2-7
TGTGCCAGCAGTGAAGAGGGTGGCAGCTTTAACTATGGCTACACCTTC	CASSEEGGSFNYGYTF	.	TRBV2	many	TRBJ1-2
TGCAGTGCACGACCGGGACTAGCGGGAGCGACGCAGTATTTT	CSARPGLAGATQYF	TRBD2	TRBV20-1	many	TRBJ2-3
TGTGCCAGCAGTTACTCCACCGGGGGAGGGTATAATTCACCCCTCCACTTT	CASSYSTGGGYNSPLHF	.	TRBV6-5	many	TRBJ1-6
TGCGCCAGCAGCTTGGACCCGTATAACAATCAGCCCCAGCATTTT	CASSLDPYNNQPQHF	.	TRBV5-1	many	TRBJ1-5
TGTGCCAGCTCACCACGCAGGCTGATATCCCTCGGCAATGAAAAACTGTTTTTT	CASSPRRLISLGNEKLFF	.	TRBV18	.	TRBJ1-4
TGTGCCAGCAGCTTAGGGCCGAGCTCCTATAATTCACCCCTCCACTTT	CASSLGPSSYNSPLHF	.	TRBV7-2	many	TRBJ1-6
TGTGCCAGCAGCGTAATACAGGGGGGATACAAATATGAGCAGTTCTTC	CASSVIQGGYKYEQFF	TRBD1	TRBV11-2	.	TRBJ2-1
TGTGCCAGCAGCTTGGTGCGGGAGGGCCTTTGGAATGAGCAGTTCTTC	CASSLVREGLWNEQFF	TRBD2	TRBV7-9	few	TRBJ2-1
TGTGCCAGCAGTTTATTGTTGGGAAACACCATATATTTT	CASSLLLGNTIYF	.	TRBV28	few	TRBJ1-3
TGTGCCAGCAGCCCGGGAGAAAAACTGTTTTTT	CASSPGEKLFF	.	TRBV2	many	TRBJ1-4
TGCGCCAGCAGTCCCGGGATAGGCTGGCAAAAAGAGACCCAGTACTTC	CASSPGIGWQKETQYF	.	TRBV10-1	many	TRBJ2-5
TGTGCCACCAGTTGGGGGGGTACACAGGATGAGCAGTTCTTC	CATSWGGTQDEQFF	TRBD2	TRBV12-3/TRBV12-4	many	TRBJ2-1
TGTGCCAGCAGTGAGACGGGGAAACCTTACGAGCAGTACTTC	CASSETGKPYEQYF	.	TRBV28	many	TRBJ2-7
TGTGCCAGCAGCCCAAACAAGAACACTGAAGCTTTCTTT	CASSPNKNTEAFF	.	TRBV7-2	many	TRBJ1-1
TGTGCCGGAAGGGGACTAGCGGAGGATACCAGCTCCTACAATGAGCAGTTCTTC	CAGRGLAEDTSSYNEQFF	TRBD2	TRBV2	.	TRBJ2-1
TGCGCCAGCAGCCCAGACAGGGTCTCCTACGAGCAGTACTTC	CASSPDRVSYEQYF	TRBD1	TRBV5-1	many	TRBJ2-7
TGCAGCGTTGCCGAGACGGGCCTAGAAAATCAGCCCCAGCATTTT	CSVAETGLENQPQHF	.	TRBV29-1	many	TRBJ1-5
TGTGCCAGCAGCTCCCAAGTAAACACTGAAGCTTTCTTT	CASSSQVNTEAFF	.	TRBV7-2	many	TRBJ1-1
TGCGCCAGCAGCCAAGAGACAGACTCGAGCTCCTACGAGCAGTACTTC	CASSQETDSSSYEQYF	.	TRBV4-1	many	TRBJ2-7
TGCAGCGTCCAACCAGGGACTAGCAACGTCCTGACTTTC	CSVQPGTSNVLTF	TRBD2	TRBV29-1	many	TRBJ2-6
TGCAGTGCTAAGGGGGCGGCGGATACGCAGTATTTT	CSAKGAADTQYF	TRBD1	TRBV20-1	many	TRBJ2-3
TGTGCCATCCAGAAACCCCAGACGACCAATGAGCAGTTCTTC	CAIQKPQTTNEQFF	.	TRBV10-3	many	TRBJ2-1
TGCAGTGCTTCCCTTAGCGGGAGCAGTGTGTTCTACGAGCAGTACTTC	CSASLSGSSVFYEQYF	TRBD2	TRBV20-1	many	TRBJ2-7
TGTGCCAGCAGCCAATCCTTACAGGGGAAGCGTGGCTACACCTTC	CASSQSLQGKRGYTF	TRBD1	TRBV16	.	TRBJ1-2
TGTGCCAGCAGCTTTATTGGTGTGGGGACCGCGGAAAAACTGTTTTTT	CASSFIGVGTAEKLFF	.	TRBV11-2	many	TRBJ1-4
TGCGCCAGCAGCTTAACCGGCGGGGGACCCACAGATACGCAGTATTTT	CASSLTGGGPTDTQYF	TRBD2	TRBV5-1	many	TRBJ2-3
TGCAGCGCTGGCGTATTTGGACTAGCGGGACCCCTCTCCTACGAGCAGTACTTC	CSAGVFGLAGPLSYEQYF	TRBD2	TRBV29-1	many	TRBJ2-7
TGCGCCAGTAGGGACATCTACGAGCAGTACTTC	CASRDIYEQYF	.	TRBV5-1	many	TRBJ2-7
TGCAGTGCTAGAGATCCGGGGGGCTTAACCTCTGGAAACACCATATATTTT	CSARDPGGLTSGNTIYF	.	TRBV20-1	many	TRBJ1-3
TGCGCCAGCAGCTTTCTTAGGACAGGGGGCCAGGCTGGCTACACCTTC	CASSFLRTGGQAGYTF	TRBD1	TRBV5-1	.	TRBJ1-2